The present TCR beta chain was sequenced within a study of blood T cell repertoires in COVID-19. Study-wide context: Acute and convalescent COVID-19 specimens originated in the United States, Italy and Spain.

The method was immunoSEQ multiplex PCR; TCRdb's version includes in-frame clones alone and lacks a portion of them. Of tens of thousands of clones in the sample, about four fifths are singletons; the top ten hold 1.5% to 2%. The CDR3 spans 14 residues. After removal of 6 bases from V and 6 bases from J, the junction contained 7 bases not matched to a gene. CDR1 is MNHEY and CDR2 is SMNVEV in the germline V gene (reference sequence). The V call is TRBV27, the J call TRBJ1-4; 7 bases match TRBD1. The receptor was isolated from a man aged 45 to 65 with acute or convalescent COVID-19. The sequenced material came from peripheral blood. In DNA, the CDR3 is TGTGCCAGCAGCCCGCCCGGGACAGATGAAAAACTGTTTTTT. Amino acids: CASSPPGTDEKLFF.